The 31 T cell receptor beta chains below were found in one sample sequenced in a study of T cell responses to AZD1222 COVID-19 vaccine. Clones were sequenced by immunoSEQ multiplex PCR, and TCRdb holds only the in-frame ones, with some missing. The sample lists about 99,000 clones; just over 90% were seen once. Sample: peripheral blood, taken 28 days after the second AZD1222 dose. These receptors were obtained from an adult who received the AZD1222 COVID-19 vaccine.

CDR3 DNA sequence: TGCGCCAGCAGTCCGACCGGGACAGGCAATGAAGCTTTCTTT. Its translation is CASSPTGTGNEAFF. The genes are TRBV10-1 and TRBJ1-1; 8 bases are a match to TRBD1. The CDR3 covers 14 residues. Trimming took 5 bases from V and 7 from J; bases not matched to a gene: 9. In germline, CDR1 is WNHNN, CDR2 SYGVQD (reference sequence).

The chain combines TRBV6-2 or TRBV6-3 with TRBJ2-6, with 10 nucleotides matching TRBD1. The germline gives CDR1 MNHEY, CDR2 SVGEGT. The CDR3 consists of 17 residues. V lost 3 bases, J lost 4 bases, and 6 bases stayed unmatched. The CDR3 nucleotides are TGTGCCAGCAGTTATACCCGACAGGGGGCGGGGGCCAACGTCCTGACTTTC. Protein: CASSYTRQGAGANVLTF.

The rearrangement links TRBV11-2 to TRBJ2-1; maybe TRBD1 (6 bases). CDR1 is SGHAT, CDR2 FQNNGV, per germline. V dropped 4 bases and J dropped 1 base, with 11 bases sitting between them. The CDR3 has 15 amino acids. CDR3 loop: CASSSGTQSYNEQFF. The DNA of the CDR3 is TGTGCCAGCAGCTCCGGGACACAGTCCTACAATGAGCAGTTCTTC.

The CDR3 DNA follows: TGTGCCAGCAATGGGACTAGCGGGAGTTGGGACTACGAGCAGTACTTC. Translation gives CASNGTSGSWDYEQYF. The J gene is TRBJ2-7, the V gene TRBV6-8, with 14 bases lining up with TRBD2. This CDR3 is 16 amino acids long. Trimming removed 7 bases from V and 3 bases from J; junction bases left unmatched: 8. Looked up from germline, CDR1 is MNHGY and CDR2 is SAAAGT.

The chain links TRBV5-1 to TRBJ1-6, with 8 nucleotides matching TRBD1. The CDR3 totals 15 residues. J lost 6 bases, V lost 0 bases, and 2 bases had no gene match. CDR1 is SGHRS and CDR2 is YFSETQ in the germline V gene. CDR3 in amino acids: CASSLGQGPNSPLHF. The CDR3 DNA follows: TGCGCCAGCAGCTTGGGACAGGGGCCTAATTCACCCCTCCACTTT.

In DNA form, the CDR3 reads TGTGCCAGCATGGAAGGGCGGGGCAATGAGCAGTTCTTC. This codes for CASMEGRGNEQFF. The chain carries TRBV6-5 and TRBJ2-1; tentative D call: TRBD2 (6 bases). Germline-derived CDR1 and CDR2 are MNHEY and SVGAGI. The CDR3 sequence is 13 residues long. Between the trimmed V and J ends, which lost 7 bases and 6 bases, there was a span of 13 bases.

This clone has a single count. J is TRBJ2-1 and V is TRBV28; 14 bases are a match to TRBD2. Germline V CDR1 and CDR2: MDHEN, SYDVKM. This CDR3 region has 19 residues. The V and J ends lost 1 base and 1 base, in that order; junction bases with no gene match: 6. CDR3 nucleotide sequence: TGTGCCAGCAGTTTATATAGGGGGACTAGCGGGAGTTCCTACAATGAGCAGTTCTTC. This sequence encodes CASSLYRGTSGSSYNEQFF.

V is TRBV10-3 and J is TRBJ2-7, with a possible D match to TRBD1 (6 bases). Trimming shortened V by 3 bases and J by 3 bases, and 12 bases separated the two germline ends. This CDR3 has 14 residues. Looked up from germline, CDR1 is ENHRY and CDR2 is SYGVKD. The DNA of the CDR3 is TGTGCCATCAGTGAAGGGACAAATCTCTACGAGCAGTACTTC. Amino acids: CAISEGTNLYEQYF.

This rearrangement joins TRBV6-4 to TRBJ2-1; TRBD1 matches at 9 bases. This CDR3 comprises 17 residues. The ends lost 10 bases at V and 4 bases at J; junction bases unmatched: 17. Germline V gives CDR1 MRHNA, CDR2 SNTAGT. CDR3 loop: CAIGQGPIVPGYNEQFF. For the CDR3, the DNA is TGTGCCATTGGACAGGGGCCTATTGTCCCCGGTTACAATGAGCAGTTCTTC.

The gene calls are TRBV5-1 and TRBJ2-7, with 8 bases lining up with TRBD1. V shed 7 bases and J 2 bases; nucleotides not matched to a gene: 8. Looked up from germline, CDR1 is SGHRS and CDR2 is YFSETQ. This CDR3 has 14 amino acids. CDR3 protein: CASAAGTGPYEQYF. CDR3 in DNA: TGCGCCAGCGCGGCGGGGACAGGCCCCTACGAGCAGTACTTC.

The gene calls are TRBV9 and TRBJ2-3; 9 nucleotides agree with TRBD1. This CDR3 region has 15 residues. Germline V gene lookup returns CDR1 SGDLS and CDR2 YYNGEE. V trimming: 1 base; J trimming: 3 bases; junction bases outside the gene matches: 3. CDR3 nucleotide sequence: TGTGCCAGCAGCGTAAGGACAGGGGCAACAGATACGCAGTATTTT. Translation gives CASSVRTGATDTQYF.

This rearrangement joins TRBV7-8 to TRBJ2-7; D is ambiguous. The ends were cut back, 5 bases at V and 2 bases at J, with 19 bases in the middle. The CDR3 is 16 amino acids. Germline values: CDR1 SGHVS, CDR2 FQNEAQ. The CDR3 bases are TGTGCCAGCAGCCTCTTCTCAAGTATTCAGCCCTACGAGCAGTACTTC. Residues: CASSLFSSIQPYEQYF.

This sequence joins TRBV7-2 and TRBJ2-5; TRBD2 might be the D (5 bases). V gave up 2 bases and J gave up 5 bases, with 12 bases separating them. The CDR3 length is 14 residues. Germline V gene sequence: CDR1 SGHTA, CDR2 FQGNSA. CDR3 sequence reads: CASSLSGKLETQYF. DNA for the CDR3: TGTGCCAGCAGCTTATCCGGGAAGCTGGAGACCCAGTACTTC.

DNA of the CDR3: TGTGCCAGCAGTTACTCCTGGGCGGGAGGTGAAAAACTGTTTTTT. As protein: CASSYSWAGGEKLFF. The chain carries TRBV6-6 and TRBJ1-4; D unclear. CDR3 length equals 15 residues. Germline CDR1 MNHNY, CDR2 SVGAGI (reference sequence). V lost 0 bases, J lost 7 bases, and 12 bases lay in between.

CDR3 loop: CASSQVRGNEQYF. DNA for the CDR3: TGTGCCAGCAGCCAAGTCAGGGGTAACGAGCAGTACTTC. The V call is TRBV14, the J call TRBJ2-7; D may be TRBD1 (6 bases). This CDR3 is built from 13 residues. CDR1 SGHDN and CDR2 FVKESK come from the germline V gene. V was shortened by 1 base and J by 5 bases, with 9 bases between the two germline ends.

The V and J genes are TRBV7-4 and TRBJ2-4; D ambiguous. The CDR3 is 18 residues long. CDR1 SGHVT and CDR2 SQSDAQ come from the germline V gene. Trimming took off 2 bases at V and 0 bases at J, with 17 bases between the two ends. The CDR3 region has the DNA TGTGCCAGCAGCTTAACGGCCAGGCAGCCTTTAGCCAAAAACATTCAGTACTTC. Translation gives CASSLTARQPLAKNIQYF.

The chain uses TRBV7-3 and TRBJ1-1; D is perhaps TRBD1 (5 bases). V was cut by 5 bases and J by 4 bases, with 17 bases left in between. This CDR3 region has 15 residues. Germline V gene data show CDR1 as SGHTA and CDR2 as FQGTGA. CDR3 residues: CASSPNNERGTEAFF. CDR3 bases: TGTGCCAGCAGCCCGAATAACGAGAGGGGCACTGAAGCTTTCTTT.

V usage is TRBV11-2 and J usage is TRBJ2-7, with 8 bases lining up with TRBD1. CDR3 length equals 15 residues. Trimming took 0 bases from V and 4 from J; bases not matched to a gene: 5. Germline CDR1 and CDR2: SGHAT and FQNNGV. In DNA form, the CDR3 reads TGTGCCAGCAGCTTAGATACAGGGGGTCAGTACGAGCAGTACTTC. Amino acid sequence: CASSLDTGGQYEQYF.

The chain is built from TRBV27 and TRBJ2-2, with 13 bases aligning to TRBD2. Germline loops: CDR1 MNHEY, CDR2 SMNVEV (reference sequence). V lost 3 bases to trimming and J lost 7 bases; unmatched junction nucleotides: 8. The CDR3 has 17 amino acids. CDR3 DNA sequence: TGTGCCAGCAGTTTGAGCCAACTAGCGGGAGGGGGCGGGGAGCTGTTTTTT. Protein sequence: CASSLSQLAGGGGELFF.

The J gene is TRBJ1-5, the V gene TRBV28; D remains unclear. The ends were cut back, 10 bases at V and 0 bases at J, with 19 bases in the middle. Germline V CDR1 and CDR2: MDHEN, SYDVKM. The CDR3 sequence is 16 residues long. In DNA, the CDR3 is TGTGCCACCCAGTTTCGGAGAGGAAATAGCAATCAGCCCCAGCATTTT. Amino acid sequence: CATQFRRGNSNQPQHF.

The CDR3 sequence is CASSLTETQYF. Written as DNA, the CDR3 is TGTGCCAGCAGCTTAACAGAGACCCAGTACTTC. The V call is TRBV7-9, the J call TRBJ2-5; D not resolved. The V end was cut by 2 bases, the J end by 4 bases, with 2 bases between. The germline gives CDR1 SEHNR, CDR2 FQNEAQ (reference sequence). The CDR3 sequence is 11 residues long. The full variable domain, in which reference TRBV7-9 and TRBJ2-5 provide the parts outside the CDR3, is DTGVSQNPRHKITKRGQNVTFRCDPISEHNRLYWYRQTLGQGPEFLTYFQNEAQLEKSRLLSDRFSAERPKGSFSTLEIQRTEQGDSAMYLCASSLTETQYFGPGTRLLVL.

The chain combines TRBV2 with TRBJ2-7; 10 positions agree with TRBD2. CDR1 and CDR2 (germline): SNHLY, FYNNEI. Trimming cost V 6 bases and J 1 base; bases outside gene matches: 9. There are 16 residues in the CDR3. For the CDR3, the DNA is TGTGCCAGCAGCGAAAATAGCGGGAGGCTTTCCTACGAGCAGTACTTC. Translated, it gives CASSENSGRLSYEQYF.

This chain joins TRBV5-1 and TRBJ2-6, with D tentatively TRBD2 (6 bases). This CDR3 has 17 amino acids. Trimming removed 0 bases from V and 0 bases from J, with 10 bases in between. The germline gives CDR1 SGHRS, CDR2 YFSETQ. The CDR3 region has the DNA TGCGCCAGCAGCTTGGTGGGGGGTAGCTCTGGGGCCAACGTCCTGACTTTC. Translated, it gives CASSLVGGSSGANVLTF.

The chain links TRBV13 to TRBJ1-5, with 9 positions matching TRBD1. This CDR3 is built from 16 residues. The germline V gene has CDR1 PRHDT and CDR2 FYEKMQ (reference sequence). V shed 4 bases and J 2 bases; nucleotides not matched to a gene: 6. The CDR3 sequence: CASSYRTGDGNQPQHF. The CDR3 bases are TGTGCCAGCAGCTACCGGACAGGGGATGGCAATCAGCCCCAGCATTTT.

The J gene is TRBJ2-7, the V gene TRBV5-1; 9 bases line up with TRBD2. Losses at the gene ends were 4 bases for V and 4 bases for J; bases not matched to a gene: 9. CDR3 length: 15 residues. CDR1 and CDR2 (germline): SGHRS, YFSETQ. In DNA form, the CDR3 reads TGCGCCAGCAGCCACCTCACTAGCGGGCGTTACGAGCAGTACTTC. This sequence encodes CASSHLTSGRYEQYF.

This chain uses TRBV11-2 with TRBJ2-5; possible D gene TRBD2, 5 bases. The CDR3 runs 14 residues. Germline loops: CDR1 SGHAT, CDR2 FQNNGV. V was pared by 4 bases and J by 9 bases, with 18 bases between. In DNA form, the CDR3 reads TGTGCCAGCAGCTCGAACCGGGATCTCGGGGCCCAGTACTTC. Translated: CASSSNRDLGAQYF.

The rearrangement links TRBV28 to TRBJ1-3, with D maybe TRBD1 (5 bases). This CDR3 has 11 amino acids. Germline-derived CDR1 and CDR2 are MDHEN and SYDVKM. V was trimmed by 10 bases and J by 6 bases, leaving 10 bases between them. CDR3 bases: TGTGCCACAGGGAGGCCAAACACCATATATTTT. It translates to CATGRPNTIYF.

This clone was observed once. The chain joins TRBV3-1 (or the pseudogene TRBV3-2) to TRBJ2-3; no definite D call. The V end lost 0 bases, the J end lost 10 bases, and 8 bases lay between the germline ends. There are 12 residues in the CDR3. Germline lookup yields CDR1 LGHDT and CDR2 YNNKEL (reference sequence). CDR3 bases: TGTGCCAGCAGCCAAGAGGTAGAGGCGCAGTATTTT. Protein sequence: CASSQEVEAQYF.

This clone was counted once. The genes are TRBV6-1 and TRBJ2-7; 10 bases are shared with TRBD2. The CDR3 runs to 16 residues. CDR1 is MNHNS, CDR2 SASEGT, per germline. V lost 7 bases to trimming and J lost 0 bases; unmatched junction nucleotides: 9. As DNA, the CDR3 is TGTGCCAGCACTGACCCACTAGCGGGGCTCTCCTACGAGCAGTACTTC. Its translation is CASTDPLAGLSYEQYF.

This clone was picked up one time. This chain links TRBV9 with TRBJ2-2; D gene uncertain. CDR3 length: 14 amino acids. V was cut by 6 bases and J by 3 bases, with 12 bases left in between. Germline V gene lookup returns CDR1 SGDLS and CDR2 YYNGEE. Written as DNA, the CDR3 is TGTGCCAGCACACGTGAGGACGACACCGGGGAGCTGTTTTTT. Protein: CASTREDDTGELFF.

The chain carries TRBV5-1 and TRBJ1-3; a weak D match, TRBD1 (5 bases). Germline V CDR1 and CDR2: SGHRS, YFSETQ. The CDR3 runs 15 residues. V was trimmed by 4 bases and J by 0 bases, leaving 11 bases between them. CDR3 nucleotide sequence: TGCGCCAGCAGCCGACAGTCAAGCTCTGGAAACACCATATATTTT. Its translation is CASSRQSSSGNTIYF.